The 8 T cell receptor beta chains below come from one sample, sequenced in a study of regulatory T cells in long-lasting Graves disease. Extracted PBMC RNA gave rise to the TCR library. TCRdb re-called the reads through MiXCR, storing one row per CDR3 protein. The repertoire includes over a thousand distinct CDR3 sequences, more than 75% of them detected once, and around 9.1% sits in the top ten. This specimen was peripheral blood mononuclear cells (PBMCs), taken with antithyroid drug treatment, in newly diagnosed or persistent Graves disease (not recorded which). All receptors derive from a woman in her 30s with Graves disease.

This clonotype was counted once. The chain combines TRBV25-1 with TRBJ1-1; D is undetermined. The V and J ends lost 1 base and 4 bases respectively, with 1 base between them. The CDR3 contains 11 residues. The germline CDR1 and CDR2 sequences are MGHDK and SYGVNS. Here the CDR3 DNA reads TGTGCCAGCAGTGAATTCACTGAAGCTTTCTTT. As protein: CASSEFTEAFF.

This clonotype was seen a single time. The chain couples TRBV4-1 to TRBJ2-7; perhaps TRBD1 as D (5 bases). The length of the CDR3 is 15 residues. Trimming cost V 1 base and J 4 bases, with 14 bases left between them. Germline CDR1 MGHRA, CDR2 YSYEKL. The CDR3 region has the DNA TGCGCCAGCAGCCAAGTGGCCCAGGGTTGGTACGAGCAGTACTTC. This gives the protein CASSQVAQGWYEQYF.

The CDR3 sequence is CATSNPSGRDTQYF. The CDR3 DNA follows: TGTGCCACCAGTAATCCTAGCGGGAGGGATACGCAGTATTTT. The chain joins TRBV24-1 to TRBJ2-3; 11 bases match TRBD2. The CDR3 loop spans 14 amino acids. Per the germline V gene, CDR1 is KGHDR and CDR2 is SFDVKD. Germline trimming cut 6 bases from V and 6 bases from J; bases unmatched to any gene: 4.

The V and J genes are TRBV20-1 and TRBJ2-7; no clear D gene. CDR1 and CDR2 from the germline V gene are DFQATT and SNEGSKA (reference sequence). Trimming removed 5 bases from V and 1 base from J, with 6 bases in between. This CDR3 contains 11 residues. The CDR3 protein is CSAGRSYEQYF. In DNA, the CDR3 is TGCAGTGCTGGGCGATCCTACGAGCAGTACTTC.

This chain joins TRBV6-5 and TRBJ2-7; D gene ambiguous. V was shortened by 2 bases and J by 3 bases, with 2 bases between the two germline ends. The CDR3 consists of 11 residues. Germline values: CDR1 MNHEY, CDR2 SVGAGI. The CDR3 sequence is CASSYNYEQYF. The CDR3 DNA reads as TGTGCCAGCAGTTACAACTACGAGCAGTACTTC.

The genes are TRBV12-3 or TRBV12-4 and TRBJ1-5; D is ambiguous. This CDR3 spans 12 amino acids. Trimming took off 0 bases at V and 13 bases at J, with 10 bases between the two ends. This chain's CDR3 is CASSLATGTQHF. The CDR3 nucleotides are TGTGCCAGCAGTTTAGCGACGGGAACACAGCATTTT.

The chain links TRBV27 to TRBJ2-3; TRBD2 matches at 11 bases. The CDR3 contains 18 residues. The V segment lost 7 bases and the J segment 0 bases; nucleotides outside the gene matches: 12. Germline lookup yields CDR1 MNHEY and CDR2 SMNVEV (reference sequence). Written as DNA, the CDR3 is TGTGCCAGCAATCGTCTAGCGGGAGGAAGCATAAGCACAGATACGCAGTATTTT. Translated, it gives CASNRLAGGSISTDTQYF.

The chain is built from TRBV7-9 and TRBJ2-1; no definite D call. Germline CDR1 and CDR2: SEHNR and FQNEAQ (reference sequence). The CDR3 is 11 amino acids. V lost 5 bases, J lost 6 bases, and 5 bases lay in between. For the CDR3, the DNA is TGTGCCAGCAGCACCTCCAATGAGCAGTTCTTC. Protein: CASSTSNEQFF.